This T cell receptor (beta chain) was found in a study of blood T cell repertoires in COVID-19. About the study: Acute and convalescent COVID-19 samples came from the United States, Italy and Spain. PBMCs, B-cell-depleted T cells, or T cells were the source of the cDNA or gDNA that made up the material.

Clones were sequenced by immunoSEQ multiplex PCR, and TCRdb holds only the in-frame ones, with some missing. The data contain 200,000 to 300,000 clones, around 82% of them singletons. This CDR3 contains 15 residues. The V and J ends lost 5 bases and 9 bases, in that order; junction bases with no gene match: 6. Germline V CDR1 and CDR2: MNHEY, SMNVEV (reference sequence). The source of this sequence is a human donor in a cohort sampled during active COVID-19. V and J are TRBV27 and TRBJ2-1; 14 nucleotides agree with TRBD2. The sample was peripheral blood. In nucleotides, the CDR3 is TGTGCCAGCAGTCAAGGGACTAGCGGGAGAAGTGAGCAGTTCTTC. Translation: CASSQGTSGRSEQFF.